This T cell receptor (beta chain) emerged from a study of CD8 T cells in ankylosing spondylitis. The study, taken as a whole, reports: One TCR beta motif, made up of several highly homologous variants, appeared characteristic of ankylosing spondylitis blood. As reported, disease-linked clones showed significant enrichment in matched ankylosing spondylitis synovial fluid.

Concerning this clonotype: Its specificity is not known.

Library preparation for TCR beta used quantitative 5'-RACE with molecular barcodes. TCRdb reprocessed the 5' RACE reads via MiXCR and lists one record per CDR3 protein. The data show about 280,000 distinct CDR3 sequences, with 20% seen just once and 7.5% to 9% held by the top ten. Sequencing used blood, either unsorted or a sorted T cell fraction (not recorded which). The sequence was obtained from a male donor with ankylosing spondylitis or in good health (not recorded which).

DNA for the CDR3: TGCAGTGCTAGAGATCTGAGACAGGTGGGAGATACGCAGTATTTT. Translated: CSARDLRQVGDTQYF. The chain uses TRBV20-1 and TRBJ2-3; weak D call: TRBD1 (6 bases). With 0 bases removed from V and 5 bases from J, the gap between germline ends came to 15 bases. CDR3 size: 15 residues. Germline CDR1 is DFQATT and CDR2 is SNEGSKA (reference sequence).